These T cell receptor beta chains were read from a single sample in a study of T-cell reconstitution after alpha-beta-depleted transplantation in children. From the PCR reads, TCRdb called clonotypes with MiXCR, one entry per CDR3 protein. The table records 200,000 to 250,000 distinct CDR3 sequences, approximately 8.4% of them present only once. Specimen: PBMCs, mostly from graft donor cells, collected 360 days after TCRalphabeta/CD19-depleted stem cell transplant. These receptors all stem from a male patient aged 2-9 years who had a stem cell transplant for acute myeloid leukemia, so the T cells may come from the graft donor. Each CDR3 is given with its conserved first and last residue. A D gene is named only where the DNA matches it firmly. Clone size appears in some rows only: once, few, many, or a class for an expanded clone.

J: TRBJ2-5
V: TRBV5-1
size: few
D: NA
CDR3: CASSLPGAETQYF
DNA: TGCGCCAGCAGCTTGCCGGGGGCGGAGACCCAGTACTTC

J: TRBJ2-5
V: TRBV25-1
size: many
D: TRBD1
CDR3: CASSEGGTGDQETQYF
DNA: TGTGCCAGCAGTGAAGGCGGGACAGGGGATCAAGAGACCCAGTACTTC

J: TRBJ2-5
V: TRBV15
size: many
D: NA
CDR3: CATSRDLRGLETQYF
DNA: TGTGCCACCAGCAGAGACCTTCGGGGGTTGGAGACCCAGTACTTC

J: TRBJ1-1
V: TRBV5-6
size: few
D: TRBD1
CDR3: CASSSYRGLAEAFF
DNA: TGTGCCAGCAGCTCCTACAGGGGTCTCGCTGAAGCTTTCTTT

J: TRBJ2-1
V: TRBV9
size: once
D: TRBD2
CDR3: CASSVPGETSGRGYNEQFF
DNA: TGTGCCAGCAGCGTGCCCGGCGAGACTAGCGGGAGAGGGTACAATGAGCAGTTCTTC

J: TRBJ2-1
V: TRBV20-1
size: few
D: TRBD1
CDR3: CSARERTGRQFF
DNA: TGCAGTGCTAGAGAGAGGACAGGGAGGCAGTTCTTC

J: TRBJ2-3
V: TRBV20-1
size: few
D: TRBD2
CDR3: CSAMRQRGGMRADTQYF
DNA: TGCAGTGCTATGCGCCAACGGGGGGGCATGAGGGCAGATACGCAGTATTTT

J: TRBJ2-4
V: TRBV5-1
size: many
D: NA
CDR3: CASSEETGQALAKNIQYF
DNA: TGCGCCAGCAGCGAAGAGACCGGGCAGGCATTAGCCAAAAACATTCAGTACTTC

J: TRBJ1-2
V: TRBV12-3/TRBV12-4
size: few
D: NA
CDR3: CASSLTEGYGYTF
DNA: TGTGCCAGCAGTTTAACAGAGGGCTATGGCTACACCTTC

J: TRBJ1-1
V: TRBV6-6
size: NA
D: TRBD1
CDR3: CASEQGAAEAFF
DNA: TGTGCCAGCGAGCAGGGGGCGGCTGAAGCTTTCTTT

J: TRBJ2-5
V: TRBV15
size: few
D: NA
CDR3: CATSRDQGTQYF
DNA: TGTGCCACCAGCAGAGATCAGGGTACCCAGTACTTC

J: TRBJ2-3
V: TRBV9
size: few
D: TRBD1
CDR3: CASSVRGQGASADTQYF
DNA: TGTGCCAGCAGCGTAAGAGGACAGGGGGCGTCAGCAGATACGCAGTATTTT

J: TRBJ2-3
V: TRBV4-2
size: few
D: NA
CDR3: CASSQETSFTDTQYF
DNA: TGTGCCAGCAGCCAAGAGACGTCCTTCACAGATACGCAGTATTTT

J: TRBJ1-4
V: TRBV29-1
size: few
D: NA
CDR3: CSVQTPNNEKLFF
DNA: TGCAGCGTCCAGACACCAAATAATGAAAAACTGTTTTTT

J: TRBJ2-4
V: TRBV20-1
size: few
D: NA
CDR3: CSAPGLLGKNIQYF
DNA: TGCAGTGCCCCGGGATTATTAGGCAAAAACATTCAGTACTTC